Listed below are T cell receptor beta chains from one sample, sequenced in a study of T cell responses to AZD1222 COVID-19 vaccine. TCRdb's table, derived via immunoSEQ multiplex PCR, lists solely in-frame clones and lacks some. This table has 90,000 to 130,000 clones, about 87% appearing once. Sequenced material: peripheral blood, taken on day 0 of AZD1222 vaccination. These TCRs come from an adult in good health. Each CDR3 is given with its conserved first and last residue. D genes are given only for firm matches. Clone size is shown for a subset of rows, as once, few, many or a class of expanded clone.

CDR3aa: CASSQGLRRVGIQETQYF; CDR3nt: TGTGCCAGCAGCCAAGGACTCAGAAGGGTGGGTATCCAAGAGACCCAGTACTTC; abundance: once; d_gene: .; j_gene: TRBJ2-5; len: 18; v_gene: TRBV3-1/TRBV3-2
CDR3aa: CASSPEPGQFIGAFF; CDR3nt: TGTGCCAGCAGTCCCGAACCGGGACAGTTTATCGGAGCTTTCTTT; abundance: few; d_gene: TRBD1; j_gene: TRBJ1-1; len: 15; v_gene: TRBV6-5
CDR3aa: CASSFDVNYGYTF; CDR3nt: TGCGCCAGCAGCTTCGACGTTAACTATGGCTACACCTTC; abundance: .; d_gene: .; j_gene: TRBJ1-2; len: 13; v_gene: TRBV5-1
CDR3aa: CASSPQGGGRYGYTF; CDR3nt: TGTGCCAGCAGCCCTCAGGGAGGGGGAAGGTATGGCTACACCTTC; abundance: .; d_gene: .; j_gene: TRBJ1-2; len: 15; v_gene: TRBV27
CDR3aa: CASSPDGGANYGYTF; CDR3nt: TGTGCCAGCAGCCCGGATGGGGGAGCTAACTATGGCTACACCTTC; abundance: once; d_gene: .; j_gene: TRBJ1-2; len: 15; v_gene: TRBV5-6
CDR3aa: CASSAAGGNTGELFF; CDR3nt: TGTGCCAGCAGCGCGGCGGGCGGGAACACCGGGGAGCTGTTTTTT; abundance: .; d_gene: .; j_gene: TRBJ2-2; len: 15; v_gene: TRBV7-6
CDR3aa: CASSETDYEQYF; CDR3nt: TGTGCCAGCAGCGAGACTGACTACGAGCAGTACTTC; abundance: .; d_gene: .; j_gene: TRBJ2-7; len: 12; v_gene: TRBV6-5
CDR3aa: CATSGGVLYEQYF; CDR3nt: TGTGCCACCAGCGGCGGGGTACTCTACGAGCAGTACTTC; abundance: .; d_gene: .; j_gene: TRBJ2-7; len: 13; v_gene: TRBV15
CDR3aa: CASSPTGGISGNTIYF; CDR3nt: TGTGCCAGTAGTCCGACAGGGGGGATCTCTGGAAACACCATATATTTT; abundance: .; d_gene: TRBD1; j_gene: TRBJ1-3; len: 16; v_gene: TRBV19
CDR3aa: CASSLAGRASSYNSPLHF; CDR3nt: TGTGCCAGCAGCTTAGCCGGTAGGGCTAGCTCCTATAATTCACCCCTCCACTTT; abundance: .; d_gene: .; j_gene: TRBJ1-6; len: 18; v_gene: TRBV7-9
CDR3aa: CASGLVLSGSMDTQYF; CDR3nt: TGTGCTAGTGGTTTGGTACTGAGCGGGAGTATGGATACGCAGTATTTT; abundance: .; d_gene: TRBD2; j_gene: TRBJ2-3; len: 16; v_gene: TRBV12-5
CDR3aa: CASSESWYNSPLHF; CDR3nt: TGTGCCAGCAGTGAAAGCTGGTATAATTCACCCCTCCACTTT; abundance: .; d_gene: .; j_gene: TRBJ1-6; len: 14; v_gene: TRBV6-1
CDR3aa: CASSPFFGAGPDTQYF; CDR3nt: TGTGCCAGCAGCCCCTTCTTTGGGGCAGGCCCAGATACGCAGTATTTT; abundance: .; d_gene: .; j_gene: TRBJ2-3; len: 16; v_gene: TRBV3-1/TRBV3-2
CDR3aa: CASSLGRGSNQPQHF; CDR3nt: TGTGCCAGCAGCTTAGGCAGGGGTAGCAATCAGCCCCAGCATTTT; abundance: .; d_gene: .; j_gene: TRBJ1-5; len: 15; v_gene: TRBV7-8
CDR3aa: CASRRDRGHLETQYF; CDR3nt: TGTGCCAGCAGACGGGACAGGGGGCATTTGGAGACCCAGTACTTC; abundance: .; d_gene: TRBD1; j_gene: TRBJ2-5; len: 15; v_gene: TRBV2
CDR3aa: CASSQAHTGFDGYTF; CDR3nt: TGTGCCAGCAGCCAAGCCCATACAGGGTTTGATGGCTACACCTTC; abundance: .; d_gene: .; j_gene: TRBJ1-2; len: 15; v_gene: TRBV4-2
CDR3aa: CSVDGTQPEAFF; CDR3nt: TGCAGCGTTGACGGGACCCAACCTGAAGCTTTCTTT; abundance: .; d_gene: .; j_gene: TRBJ1-1; len: 12; v_gene: TRBV29-1
CDR3aa: CASSRGYTGELFF; CDR3nt: TGTGCCAGCTCCCGGGGGTACACCGGGGAGCTGTTTTTT; abundance: .; d_gene: .; j_gene: TRBJ2-2; len: 13; v_gene: TRBV27
CDR3aa: CASSLGTYGYTF; CDR3nt: TGTGCCAGCAGTCTGGGGACCTATGGCTACACCTTC; abundance: .; d_gene: .; j_gene: TRBJ1-2; len: 12; v_gene: TRBV14
CDR3aa: CASSKGQGSGTGELFF; CDR3nt: TGTGCCAGCAGCAAGGGACAGGGGAGCGGCACCGGGGAGCTGTTTTTT; abundance: .; d_gene: TRBD1; j_gene: TRBJ2-2; len: 16; v_gene: TRBV11-3
CDR3aa: CASSHFGTSKGEQYF; CDR3nt: TGTGCCAGTAGTCACTTCGGGACTAGTAAGGGCGAGCAGTACTTC; abundance: .; d_gene: TRBD2; j_gene: TRBJ2-7; len: 15; v_gene: TRBV19
CDR3aa: CSVRQGAGETQYF; CDR3nt: TGCAGCGTCAGACAGGGGGCCGGGGAGACCCAGTACTTC; abundance: .; d_gene: TRBD1; j_gene: TRBJ2-5; len: 13; v_gene: TRBV29-1
CDR3aa: CASSQMTENTEAFF; CDR3nt: TGCGCCAGCAGCCAAATGACGGAGAACACTGAAGCTTTCTTT; abundance: once; d_gene: .; j_gene: TRBJ1-1; len: 14; v_gene: TRBV4-1
CDR3aa: CAIKPVKNTEAFF; CDR3nt: TGTGCCATCAAACCAGTCAAGAACACTGAAGCTTTCTTT; abundance: .; d_gene: .; j_gene: TRBJ1-1; len: 13; v_gene: TRBV10-3
CDR3aa: CASSLKGPWTEAFF; CDR3nt: TGTGCCAGCAGCTTAAAGGGACCGTGGACTGAAGCTTTCTTT; abundance: .; d_gene: .; j_gene: TRBJ1-1; len: 14; v_gene: TRBV7-9
CDR3aa: CAISEQKETQYF; CDR3nt: TGTGCCATCAGTGAGCAGAAGGAGACCCAGTACTTC; abundance: .; d_gene: .; j_gene: TRBJ2-5; len: 12; v_gene: TRBV10-3
CDR3aa: CASSLGDNIPYEQYF; CDR3nt: TGTGCCAGCAGCTTAGGGGACAACATTCCCTACGAGCAGTACTTC; abundance: .; d_gene: .; j_gene: TRBJ2-7; len: 15; v_gene: TRBV7-9
CDR3aa: CASSHPVGGADYGYTF; CDR3nt: TGTGCCAGCAGCCATCCAGTTGGGGGCGCGGACTATGGCTACACCTTC; abundance: few; d_gene: .; j_gene: TRBJ1-2; len: 16; v_gene: TRBV9
CDR3aa: CASSLALGAGTNEKLFF; CDR3nt: TGTGCCAGCAGCTTAGCGTTGGGGGCCGGTACTAATGAAAAACTGTTTTTT; abundance: .; d_gene: .; j_gene: TRBJ1-4; len: 17; v_gene: TRBV7-9
CDR3aa: CASSPPQGRETQYF; CDR3nt: TGTGCCAGCAGCCCCCCTCAAGGAAGAGAGACCCAGTACTTC; abundance: .; d_gene: .; j_gene: TRBJ2-5; len: 14; v_gene: TRBV6-5
CDR3aa: CASSTGQYQPQHF; CDR3nt: TGTGCCAGTAGTACAGGACAGTATCAGCCCCAGCATTTT; abundance: .; d_gene: .; j_gene: TRBJ1-5; len: 13; v_gene: TRBV19
CDR3aa: CASSGQGHGYTF; CDR3nt: TGTGCCAGCAGTGGACAGGGTCATGGCTACACCTTC; abundance: .; d_gene: TRBD1; j_gene: TRBJ1-2; len: 12; v_gene: TRBV27
CDR3aa: CASSERGGYQETQYF; CDR3nt: TGTGCCAGCAGTGAACGTGGAGGGTACCAAGAGACCCAGTACTTC; abundance: .; d_gene: .; j_gene: TRBJ2-5; len: 15; v_gene: TRBV6-1
CDR3aa: CASSVNPGWRGEKLFF; CDR3nt: TGTGCCAGTAGTGTCAACCCGGGATGGCGGGGGGAAAAACTGTTTTTT; abundance: .; d_gene: .; j_gene: TRBJ1-4; len: 16; v_gene: TRBV19